These T cell receptor beta chains were read from a single sample in a study of cytomegalovirus exposure and HLA in healthy donors. Here immunoSEQ multiplex PCR was the method, and the copy in TCRdb shows in-frame clones only, minus some. The sample includes 150,000 to 180,000 clones, around 79% of them seen just once. The sequencing input was PBMCs. These receptors originate from a man aged 25 to 45 in good health and CMV-seropositive. The CDR3 runs from the conserved cysteine through the conserved F or W. A D gene is named only where the DNA matches it firmly. Not all rows give a size; the values are once, few, many and, for expanded clones, a class.

V: TRBV15
D: .
J: TRBJ2-5
size: .
CDR3: CATSRDRETQYF
DNA: TGTGCCACCAGCAGAGATCGAGAGACCCAGTACTTC

V: TRBV18
D: .
J: TRBJ1-2
size: .
CDR3: CASSPPIAGRYGYTF
DNA: TGTGCCAGCTCACCACCTATTGCAGGGCGATATGGCTACACCTTC

V: TRBV9
D: TRBD1
J: TRBJ2-2
size: .
CDR3: CASSVKDRTNTGELFF
DNA: TGTGCCAGCAGCGTAAAGGACAGGACGAACACCGGGGAGCTGTTTTTT

V: TRBV7-9
D: .
J: TRBJ1-1
size: .
CDR3: CASSPRDFMNTEAFF
DNA: TGTGCCAGCAGCCCCAGGGATTTCATGAACACTGAAGCTTTCTTT

V: TRBV2
D: TRBD2
J: TRBJ2-2
size: .
CDR3: CASRGGSGELFF
DNA: TGTGCCAGCAGGGGGGGGTCCGGGGAGCTGTTTTTT

V: TRBV29-1
D: .
J: TRBJ1-2
size: .
CDR3: CSVVRLGGYTF
DNA: TGCAGCGTTGTACGTCTAGGCGGCTACACCTTC

V: TRBV23-1
D: .
J: TRBJ1-2
size: .
CDR3: CAGRNYGYTF
DNA: TGCGCCGGGAGAAACTATGGCTACACCTTC

V: TRBV5-1
D: TRBD2
J: TRBJ2-7
size: .
CDR3: CASSLELAGLYEQYF
DNA: TGCGCCAGCAGCTTGGAGCTAGCGGGTCTCTACGAGCAGTACTTC

V: TRBV10-3
D: TRBD2
J: TRBJ2-1
size: .
CDR3: CAISESLAGMYNEQFF
DNA: TGTGCCATCAGTGAGTCGCTAGCGGGGATGTACAATGAGCAGTTCTTC

V: TRBV18
D: .
J: TRBJ1-1
size: .
CDR3: CASSLGVDTEAFF
DNA: TGTGCCAGCTCACTAGGAGTGGACACTGAAGCTTTCTTT

V: TRBV5-1
D: .
J: TRBJ2-3
size: few
CDR3: CASSGLGAGTDTQYF
DNA: TGCGCCAGCAGTGGGCTGGGGGCGGGCACAGATACGCAGTATTTT

V: TRBV7-8
D: TRBD2
J: TRBJ2-7
size: few
CDR3: CASSLPGGLAGVGSYEQYF
DNA: TGTGCCAGCAGCTTACCCGGCGGACTAGCGGGAGTGGGTTCCTACGAGCAGTACTTC

V: TRBV6-5
D: .
J: TRBJ2-3
size: .
CDR3: CASSSQVTDTQYF
DNA: TGTGCCAGCAGCTCCCAGGTCACAGATACGCAGTATTTT

V: TRBV19
D: TRBD2
J: TRBJ2-7
size: once
CDR3: CASSAAGLAGVYEQYF
DNA: TGTGCCAGTAGTGCAGCGGGACTAGCGGGAGTTTACGAGCAGTACTTC

V: TRBV27
D: .
J: TRBJ1-2
size: few
CDR3: CANNKTFTVFYGYTF
DNA: TGTGCCAACAATAAGACATTCACGGTCTTCTATGGCTACACCTTC

V: TRBV7-9
D: .
J: TRBJ2-2
size: .
CDR3: CASSPSAGELFF
DNA: TGTGCCAGCAGCCCTTCGGCCGGGGAGCTGTTTTTT

V: TRBV5-1
D: TRBD1
J: TRBJ2-7
size: .
CDR3: CASSLEQGGYEQYF
DNA: TGCGCCAGCAGCTTGGAACAGGGGGGCTACGAGCAGTACTTC

V: TRBV4-1
D: .
J: TRBJ2-5
size: few
CDR3: CASSQPSGSQETQYF
DNA: TGCGCCAGCAGCCAGCCCAGCGGTTCCCAAGAGACCCAGTACTTC

V: TRBV14
D: .
J: TRBJ2-7
size: .
CDR3: CASSQGTGSRIYEQYF
DNA: TGTGCCAGCAGCCAAGGTACGGGGTCGAGGATCTACGAGCAGTACTTC

V: TRBV30
D: TRBD1
J: TRBJ2-7
size: .
CDR3: CAWTDRGSSYEQYF
DNA: TGTGCCTGGACAGACAGGGGAAGCTCCTACGAGCAGTACTTC

V: TRBV19
D: TRBD2
J: TRBJ2-1
size: .
CDR3: CASRSGTSGRAYNEQFF
DNA: TGTGCCAGTAGGTCCGGAACTAGCGGGAGGGCCTACAATGAGCAGTTCTTC

V: TRBV19
D: .
J: TRBJ1-1
size: .
CDR3: CASSIVRSGASGEAFF
DNA: TGTGCCAGTAGTATAGTGCGCTCTGGAGCAAGTGGAGAAGCTTTCTTT

V: TRBV7-9
D: .
J: TRBJ2-5
size: .
CDR3: CASSEGGGGPSRETQYF
DNA: TGTGCCAGCAGCGAGGGAGGGGGAGGACCGAGCCGAGAGACCCAGTACTTC

V: TRBV9
D: TRBD2
J: TRBJ2-6
size: .
CDR3: CASSVGASGSKTVAGANVLTF
DNA: TGTGCCAGCAGCGTAGGGGCTAGCGGGAGTAAAACTGTGGCTGGGGCCAACGTCCTGACTTTC

V: TRBV27
D: TRBD2
J: TRBJ2-5
size: .
CDR3: CASALWGLAGQETQYF
DNA: TGTGCCAGCGCTTTGTGGGGACTAGCGGGTCAAGAGACCCAGTACTTC

V: TRBV18
D: TRBD1
J: TRBJ1-5
size: .
CDR3: CASSLNNDRVQPQHF
DNA: TGTGCCAGCTCACTTAACAATGACAGGGTTCAGCCCCAGCATTTT

V: TRBV28
D: TRBD1
J: TRBJ2-1
size: .
CDR3: CASSTGTELYNEQFF
DNA: TGTGCCAGCAGCACCGGGACAGAACTATACAATGAGCAGTTCTTC

V: TRBV4-3
D: .
J: TRBJ1-2
size: .
CDR3: CASSQEGHPRGYTF
DNA: TGCGCCAGCAGCCAAGAGGGGCATCCTCGGGGCTACACCTTC

V: TRBV27
D: .
J: TRBJ1-1
size: .
CDR3: CASSSEAFGRAFF
DNA: TGTGCCAGCAGTTCAGAGGCCTTCGGGAGAGCTTTCTTT

V: TRBV6-9
D: TRBD1
J: TRBJ1-6
size: .
CDR3: CASSSGQGGARSPLHF
DNA: TGTGCCAGCAGTTCGGGACAGGGGGGCGCGCGATCACCCCTCCACTTT

V: TRBV7-9
D: .
J: TRBJ2-2
size: few
CDR3: CASSSGQLNTGELFF
DNA: TGTGCCAGCAGCTCGGGACAACTGAACACCGGGGAGCTGTTTTTT

V: TRBV6-5
D: .
J: TRBJ2-1
size: .
CDR3: CASSYLLGSSYNEQFF
DNA: TGTGCCAGCAGTTACTTGCTGGGCAGCTCCTACAATGAGCAGTTCTTC

V: TRBV27
D: .
J: TRBJ1-5
size: .
CDR3: CASSLTYNQPQHF
DNA: TGTGCCAGCAGTTTAACCTATAATCAGCCCCAGCATTTT

V: TRBV5-1
D: TRBD1
J: TRBJ1-1
size: .
CDR3: CASSYDRGLNTEAFF
DNA: TGCGCCAGCAGCTACGACAGGGGGCTGAACACTGAAGCTTTCTTT

V: TRBV14
D: .
J: TRBJ1-2
size: .
CDR3: CASSQLRQGGSGGYTF
DNA: TGTGCCAGCAGCCAATTGAGGCAGGGAGGGTCAGGCGGCTACACCTTC